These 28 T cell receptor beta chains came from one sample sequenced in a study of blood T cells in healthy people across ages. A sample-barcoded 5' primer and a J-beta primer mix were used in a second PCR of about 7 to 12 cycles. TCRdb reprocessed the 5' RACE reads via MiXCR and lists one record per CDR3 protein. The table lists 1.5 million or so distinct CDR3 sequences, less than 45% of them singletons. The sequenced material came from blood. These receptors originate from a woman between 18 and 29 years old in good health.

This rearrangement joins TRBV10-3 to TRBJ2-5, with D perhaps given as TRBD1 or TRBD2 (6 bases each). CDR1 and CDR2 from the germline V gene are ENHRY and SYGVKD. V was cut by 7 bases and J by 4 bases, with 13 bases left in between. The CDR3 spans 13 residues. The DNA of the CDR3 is TGTGCCATCATGAGGGGGGTGTCAGAGACCCAGTACTTC. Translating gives CAIMRGVSETQYF.

The CDR3 here is CASSQGPGQPQHF. The CDR3 DNA sequence: TGTGCCAGCAGCCAAGGCCCTGGGCAGCCCCAGCATTTT. V and J are TRBV14 and TRBJ1-5, with D uncertain. CDR3 length: 13 amino acids. Germline CDR1 is SGHDN and CDR2 is FVKESK. Trimming removed 1 base from V and 7 bases from J, with 8 bases in between. The whole variable domain, remainder taken from reference TRBV14 and TRBJ1-5, is EAGVTQFPSHSVIEKGQTVTLRCDPISGHDNLYWYRRVMGKEIKFLLHFVKESKQDESGMPNNRFLAERTGGTYSTLKVQPAELEDSGVYFCASSQGPGQPQHFGDGTRLSIL.

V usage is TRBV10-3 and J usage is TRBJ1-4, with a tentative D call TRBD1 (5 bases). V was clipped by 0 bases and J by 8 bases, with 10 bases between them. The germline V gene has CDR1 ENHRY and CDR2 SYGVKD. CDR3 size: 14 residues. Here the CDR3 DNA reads TGTGCCATCAGTGAGTCGCAGGGCGGCGAAAAACTGTTTTTT. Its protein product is CAISESQGGEKLFF.

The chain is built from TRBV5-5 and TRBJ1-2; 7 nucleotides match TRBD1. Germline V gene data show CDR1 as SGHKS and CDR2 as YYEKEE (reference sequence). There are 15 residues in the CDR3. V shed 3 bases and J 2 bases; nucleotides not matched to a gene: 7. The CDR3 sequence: CASSSGTVGNYGYTF. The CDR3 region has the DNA TGTGCCAGCAGCTCTGGGACAGTGGGAAACTATGGCTACACCTTC.

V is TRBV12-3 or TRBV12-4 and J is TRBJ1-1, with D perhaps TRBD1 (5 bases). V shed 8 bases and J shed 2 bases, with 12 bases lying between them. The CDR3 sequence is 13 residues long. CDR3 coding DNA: TGTGCCAGCGAAGGGGTGAGAAACACTGAAGCTTTCTTT. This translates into CASEGVRNTEAFF.

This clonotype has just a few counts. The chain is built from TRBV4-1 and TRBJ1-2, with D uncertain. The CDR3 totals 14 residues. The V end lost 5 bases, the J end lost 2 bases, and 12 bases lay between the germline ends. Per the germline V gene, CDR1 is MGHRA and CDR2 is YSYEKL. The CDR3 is CASSSRTFNYGYTF. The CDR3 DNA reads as TGCGCCAGCAGCTCTCGGACCTTCAACTATGGCTACACCTTC.

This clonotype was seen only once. CDR3 region: CASSSPPGQGPGELFF. The CDR3, as DNA: TGTGCCAGCAGTTCCCCACCGGGACAGGGCCCCGGGGAGCTGTTTTTT. V usage is TRBV28 and J usage is TRBJ2-2; 9 positions agree with TRBD1. Looked up from germline, CDR1 is MDHEN and CDR2 is SYDVKM. The ends lost 4 bases at V and 6 bases at J; junction bases unmatched: 9. The CDR3 contains 16 residues.

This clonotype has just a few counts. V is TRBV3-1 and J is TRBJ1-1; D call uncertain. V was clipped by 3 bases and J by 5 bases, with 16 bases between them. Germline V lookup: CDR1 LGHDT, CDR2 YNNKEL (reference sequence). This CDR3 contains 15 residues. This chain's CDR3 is CASSQYEGRETEAFF. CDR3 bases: TGTGCCAGCAGCCAGTATGAAGGGAGGGAAACTGAAGCTTTCTTT.

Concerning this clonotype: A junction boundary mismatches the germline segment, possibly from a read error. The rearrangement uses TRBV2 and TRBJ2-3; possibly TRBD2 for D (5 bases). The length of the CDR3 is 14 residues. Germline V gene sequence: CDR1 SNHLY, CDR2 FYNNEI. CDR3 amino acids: CAGSAVSGTDTQYF. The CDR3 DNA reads TGTGCCGGCAGTGCTGTTAGCGGCACAGATACGCAGTATTTT.

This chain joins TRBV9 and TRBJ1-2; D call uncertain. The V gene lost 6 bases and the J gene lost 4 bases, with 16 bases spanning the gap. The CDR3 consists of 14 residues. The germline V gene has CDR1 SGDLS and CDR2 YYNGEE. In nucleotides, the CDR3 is TGTGCCAGCACCAGAGACCCCACCGCCTATGGCTACACCTTC. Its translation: CASTRDPTAYGYTF.

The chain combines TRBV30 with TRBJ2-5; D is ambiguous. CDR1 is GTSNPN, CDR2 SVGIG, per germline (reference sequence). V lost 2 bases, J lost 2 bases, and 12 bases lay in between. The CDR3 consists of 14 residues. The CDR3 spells CAWSNLGLQETQYF. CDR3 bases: TGTGCCTGGAGTAATCTGGGGTTGCAAGAGACCCAGTACTTC.

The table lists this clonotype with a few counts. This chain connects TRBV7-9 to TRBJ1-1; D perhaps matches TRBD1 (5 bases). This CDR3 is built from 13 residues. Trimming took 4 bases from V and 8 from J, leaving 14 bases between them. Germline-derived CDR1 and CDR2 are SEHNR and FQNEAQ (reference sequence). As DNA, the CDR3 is TGTGCCAGCAGCTCAATAGACAGCATCGAAGCTTTCTTT. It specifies CASSSIDSIEAFF.

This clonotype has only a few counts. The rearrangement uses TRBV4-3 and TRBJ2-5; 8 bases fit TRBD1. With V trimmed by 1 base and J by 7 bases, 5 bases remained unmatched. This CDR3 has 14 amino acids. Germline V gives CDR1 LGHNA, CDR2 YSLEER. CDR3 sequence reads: CASSQVDRAGTQYF. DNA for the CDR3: TGCGCCAGCAGCCAAGTGGACAGGGCAGGGACCCAGTACTTC.

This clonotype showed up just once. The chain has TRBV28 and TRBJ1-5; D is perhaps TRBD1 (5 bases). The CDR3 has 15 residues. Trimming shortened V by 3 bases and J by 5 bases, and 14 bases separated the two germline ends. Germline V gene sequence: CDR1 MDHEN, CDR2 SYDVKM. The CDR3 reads CASSFPPGGDQPQHF. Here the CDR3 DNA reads TGTGCCAGCAGTTTCCCCCCGGGGGGTGATCAGCCCCAGCATTTT. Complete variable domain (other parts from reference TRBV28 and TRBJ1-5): DVKVTQSSRYLVKRTGEKVFLECVQDMDHENMFWYRQDPGLGLRLIYFSYDVKMKEKGDIPEGYSVSREKKERFSLILESASTNQTSMYLCASSFPPGGDQPQHFGDGTRLSIL.

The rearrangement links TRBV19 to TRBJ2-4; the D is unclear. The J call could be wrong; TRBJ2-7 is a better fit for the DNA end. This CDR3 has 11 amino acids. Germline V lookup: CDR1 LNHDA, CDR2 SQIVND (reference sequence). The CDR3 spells CASNDGYEQYF. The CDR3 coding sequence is TGTGCCAGTAACGATGGGTACGAGCAGTACTTC.

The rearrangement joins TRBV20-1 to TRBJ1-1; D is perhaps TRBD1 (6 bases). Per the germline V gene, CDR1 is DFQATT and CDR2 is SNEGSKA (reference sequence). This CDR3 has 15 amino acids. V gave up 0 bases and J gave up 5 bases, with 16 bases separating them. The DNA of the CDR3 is TGCAGTGCTAGAGATGGCGGGGGGGGCGGGACTGAAGCTTTCTTT. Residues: CSARDGGGGGTEAFF.

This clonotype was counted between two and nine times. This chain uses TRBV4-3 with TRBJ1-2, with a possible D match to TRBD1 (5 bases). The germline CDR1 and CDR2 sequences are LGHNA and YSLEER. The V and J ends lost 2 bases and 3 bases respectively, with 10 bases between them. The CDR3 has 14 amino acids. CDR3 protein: CASSQTRQYYGYTF. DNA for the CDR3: TGCGCCAGCAGCCAAACCCGACAGTACTATGGCTACACCTTC.

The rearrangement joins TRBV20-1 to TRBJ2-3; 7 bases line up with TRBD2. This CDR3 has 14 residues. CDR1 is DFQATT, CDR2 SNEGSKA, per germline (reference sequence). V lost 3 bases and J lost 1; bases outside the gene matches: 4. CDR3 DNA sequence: TGCAGTGCTAGCACGAGCGGGGGCACAGATACGCAGTATTTT. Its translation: CSASTSGGTDTQYF.

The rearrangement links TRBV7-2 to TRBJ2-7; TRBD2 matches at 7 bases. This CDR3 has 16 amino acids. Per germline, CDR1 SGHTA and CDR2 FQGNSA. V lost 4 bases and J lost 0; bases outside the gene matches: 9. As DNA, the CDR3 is TGTGCCAGCAGCTCGGGGGACTACCAAGACTCCTACGAGCAGTACTTC. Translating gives CASSSGDYQDSYEQYF.

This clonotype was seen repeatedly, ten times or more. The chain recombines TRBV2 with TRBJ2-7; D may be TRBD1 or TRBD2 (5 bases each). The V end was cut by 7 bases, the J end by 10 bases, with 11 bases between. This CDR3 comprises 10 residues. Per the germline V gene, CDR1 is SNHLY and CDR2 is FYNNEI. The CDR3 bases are TGTGCCAGCAACCAGGGAGTACAGTACTTC. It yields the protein CASNQGVQYF.

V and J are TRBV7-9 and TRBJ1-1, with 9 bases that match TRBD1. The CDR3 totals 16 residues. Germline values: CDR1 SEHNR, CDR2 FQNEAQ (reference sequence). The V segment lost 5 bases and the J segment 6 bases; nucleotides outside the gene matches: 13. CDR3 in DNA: TGTGCCAGCAGCCACAAGCTTACAGGGGGCGATCCTGAAGCTTTCTTT. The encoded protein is CASSHKLTGGDPEAFF.

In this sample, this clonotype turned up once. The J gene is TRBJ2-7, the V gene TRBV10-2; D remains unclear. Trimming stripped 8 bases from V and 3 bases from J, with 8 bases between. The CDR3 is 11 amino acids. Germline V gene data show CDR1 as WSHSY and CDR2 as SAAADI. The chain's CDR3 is CASFDNYEQYF. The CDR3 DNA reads TGCGCCAGCTTTGACAACTACGAGCAGTACTTC.

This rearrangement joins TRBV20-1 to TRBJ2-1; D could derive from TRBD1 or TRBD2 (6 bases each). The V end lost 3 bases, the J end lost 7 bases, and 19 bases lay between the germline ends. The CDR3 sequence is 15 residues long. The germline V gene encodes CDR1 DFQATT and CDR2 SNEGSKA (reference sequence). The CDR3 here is CSAREGAGAANEQFF. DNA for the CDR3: TGCAGTGCTAGGGAGGGAGCAGGGGCGGCGAATGAGCAGTTCTTC.

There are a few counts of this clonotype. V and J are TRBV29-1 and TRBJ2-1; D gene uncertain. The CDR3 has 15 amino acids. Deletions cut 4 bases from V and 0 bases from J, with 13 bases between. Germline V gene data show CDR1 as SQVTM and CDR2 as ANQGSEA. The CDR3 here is CSVGIGLSSYNEQFF. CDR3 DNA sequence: TGCAGCGTTGGGATAGGCCTGAGCTCCTACAATGAGCAGTTCTTC.

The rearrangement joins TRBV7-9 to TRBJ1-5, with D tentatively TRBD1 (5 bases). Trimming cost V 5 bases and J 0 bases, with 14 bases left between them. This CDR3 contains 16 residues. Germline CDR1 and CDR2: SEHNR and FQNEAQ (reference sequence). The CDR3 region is CASSAGWGGSNQPQHF. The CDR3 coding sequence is TGTGCCAGCAGCGCGGGATGGGGCGGTAGCAATCAGCCCCAGCATTTT.

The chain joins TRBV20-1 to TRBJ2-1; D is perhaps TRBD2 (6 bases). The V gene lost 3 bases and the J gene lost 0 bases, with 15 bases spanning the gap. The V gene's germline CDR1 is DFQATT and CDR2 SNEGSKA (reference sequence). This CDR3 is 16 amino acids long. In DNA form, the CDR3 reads TGCAGTGCTAGGACCCTTGGGGGGAGCTCCTACAATGAGCAGTTCTTC. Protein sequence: CSARTLGGSSYNEQFF.

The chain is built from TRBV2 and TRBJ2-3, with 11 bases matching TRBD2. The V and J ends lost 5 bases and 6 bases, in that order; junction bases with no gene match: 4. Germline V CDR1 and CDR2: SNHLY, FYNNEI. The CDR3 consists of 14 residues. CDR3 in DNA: TGTGCCAGCAGTTTAGCGGGAGGGAAGGATACGCAGTATTTT. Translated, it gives CASSLAGGKDTQYF.

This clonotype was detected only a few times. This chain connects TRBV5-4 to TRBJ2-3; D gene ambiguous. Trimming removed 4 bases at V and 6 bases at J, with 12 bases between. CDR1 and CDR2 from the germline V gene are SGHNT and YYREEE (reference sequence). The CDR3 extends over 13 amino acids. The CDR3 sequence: CASSPDPEDTQYF. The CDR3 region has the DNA TGTGCCAGCAGCCCGGACCCGGAGGATACGCAGTATTTT.